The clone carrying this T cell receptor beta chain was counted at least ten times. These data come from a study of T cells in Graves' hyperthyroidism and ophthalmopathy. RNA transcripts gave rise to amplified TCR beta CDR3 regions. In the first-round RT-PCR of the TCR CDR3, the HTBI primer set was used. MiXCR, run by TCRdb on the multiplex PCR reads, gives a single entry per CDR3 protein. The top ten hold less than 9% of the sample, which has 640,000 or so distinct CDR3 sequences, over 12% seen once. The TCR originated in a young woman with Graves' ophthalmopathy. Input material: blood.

CDR3 amino acids: CASRGTSGRAETQYF. DNA of the CDR3: TGTGCCAGCAGGGGGACTAGCGGGAGGGCGGAGACCCAGTACTTC. This chain uses TRBV27 with TRBJ2-5, with 16 bases identical to TRBD2. V lost 6 bases, J lost 5 bases, and 3 bases stayed unmatched. The CDR3 is 15 amino acids. CDR1 is MNHEY, CDR2 SMNVEV, per germline (reference sequence).